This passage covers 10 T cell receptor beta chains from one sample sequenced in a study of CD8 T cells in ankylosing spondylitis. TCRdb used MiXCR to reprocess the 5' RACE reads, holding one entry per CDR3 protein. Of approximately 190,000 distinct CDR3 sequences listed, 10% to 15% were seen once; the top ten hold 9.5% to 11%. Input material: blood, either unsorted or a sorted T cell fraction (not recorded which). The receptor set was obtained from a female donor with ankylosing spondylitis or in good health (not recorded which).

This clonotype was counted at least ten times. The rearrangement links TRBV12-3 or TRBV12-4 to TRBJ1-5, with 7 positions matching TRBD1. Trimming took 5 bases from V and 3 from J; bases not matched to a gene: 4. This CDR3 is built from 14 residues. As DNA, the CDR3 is TGTGCCAGCAGTGTGGACAGGTTCAATCAGCCCCAGCATTTT. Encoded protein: CASSVDRFNQPQHF.

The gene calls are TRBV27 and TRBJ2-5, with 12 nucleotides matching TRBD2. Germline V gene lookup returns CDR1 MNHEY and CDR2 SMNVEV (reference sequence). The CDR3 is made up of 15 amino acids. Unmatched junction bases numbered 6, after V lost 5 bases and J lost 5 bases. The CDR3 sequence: CASSGLAGTRETQYF. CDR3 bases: TGTGCCAGCAGTGGACTAGCGGGAACCAGGGAGACCCAGTACTTC.

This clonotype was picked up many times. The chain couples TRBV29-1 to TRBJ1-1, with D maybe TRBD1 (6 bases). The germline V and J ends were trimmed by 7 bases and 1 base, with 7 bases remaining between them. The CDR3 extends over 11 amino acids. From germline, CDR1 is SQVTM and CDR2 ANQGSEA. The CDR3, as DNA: TGCAGCGGGGGACAGAACACTGAAGCTTTCTTT. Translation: CSGGQNTEAFF.

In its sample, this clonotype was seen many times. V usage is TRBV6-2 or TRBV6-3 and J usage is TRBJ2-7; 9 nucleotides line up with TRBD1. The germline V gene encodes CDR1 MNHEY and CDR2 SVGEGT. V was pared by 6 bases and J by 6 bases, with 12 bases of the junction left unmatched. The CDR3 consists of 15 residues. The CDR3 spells CASSPLTPGQGEQYF. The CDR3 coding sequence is TGTGCCAGCAGCCCTTTAACTCCGGGACAGGGCGAGCAGTACTTC.

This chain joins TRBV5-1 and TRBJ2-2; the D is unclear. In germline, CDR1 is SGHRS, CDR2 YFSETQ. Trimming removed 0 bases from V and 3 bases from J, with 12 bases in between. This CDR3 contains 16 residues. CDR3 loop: CASSLVDSSYTGELFF. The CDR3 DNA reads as TGCGCCAGCAGCTTGGTTGATTCCTCCTACACCGGGGAGCTGTTTTTT.

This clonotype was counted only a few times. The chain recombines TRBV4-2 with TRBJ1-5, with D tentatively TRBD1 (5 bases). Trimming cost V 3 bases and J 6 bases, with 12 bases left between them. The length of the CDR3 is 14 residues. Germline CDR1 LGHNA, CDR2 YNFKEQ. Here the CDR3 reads CASSHPGGGQPQHF. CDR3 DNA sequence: TGTGCCAGCAGCCATCCTGGGGGGGGTCAGCCCCAGCATTTT.

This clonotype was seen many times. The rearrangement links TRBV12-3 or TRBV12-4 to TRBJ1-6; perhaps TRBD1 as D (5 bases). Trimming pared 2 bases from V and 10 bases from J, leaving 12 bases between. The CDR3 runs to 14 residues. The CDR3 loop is CASSLSGARSPLHF. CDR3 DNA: TGTGCCAGCAGTTTATCTGGGGCTCGATCACCCCTCCACTTT.

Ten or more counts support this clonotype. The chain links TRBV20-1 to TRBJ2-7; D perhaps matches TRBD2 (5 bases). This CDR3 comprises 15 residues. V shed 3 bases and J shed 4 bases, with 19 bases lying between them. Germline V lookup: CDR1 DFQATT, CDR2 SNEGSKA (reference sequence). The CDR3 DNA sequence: TGCAGTGCTAGTCCCTCAGGTTCAGCGGTGTACGAGCAGTACTTC. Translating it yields CSASPSGSAVYEQYF.

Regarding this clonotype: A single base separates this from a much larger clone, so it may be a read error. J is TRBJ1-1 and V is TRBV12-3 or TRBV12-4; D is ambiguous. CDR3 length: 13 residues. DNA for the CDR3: TGTGCCGGCAGTCCGAGACGGAACTCTGAAGCTTTCTTT. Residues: CAGSPRRNSEAFF.

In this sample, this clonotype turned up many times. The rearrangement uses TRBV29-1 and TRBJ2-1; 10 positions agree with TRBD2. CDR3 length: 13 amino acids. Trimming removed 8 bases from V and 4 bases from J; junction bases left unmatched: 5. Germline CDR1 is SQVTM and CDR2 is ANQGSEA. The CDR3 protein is CSHGLADYNEQFF. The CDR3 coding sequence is TGCAGCCATGGACTAGCGGATTACAATGAGCAGTTCTTC.